What follows is one T cell receptor beta chain and its context. The antigen remains undetermined. PCR amplification relied on 60 Vbeta primers (plus 13 Jbeta primers). As handled by the study authors: In a later analysis, around 10 million of tens of millions of unique beta chains occurred in at least two donors. Here immunoSEQ multiplex PCR was the method, and the copy in TCRdb shows in-frame clones only, minus some. V and J calls and clone size are copied from that table; D and trimming were computed from the DNA. The sample yields 90,000 to 150,000 clones, roughly 77% seen once. V gave up 6 bases and J gave up 2 bases, with 10 bases separating them. CDR3 length equals 13 residues. CDR1 is MNHEY, CDR2 SVGAGI, per germline. The data stem from a study of cytomegalovirus exposure and HLA in healthy donors. For the study at large: Around 85 million unique TCRs from HLA-typed donors were held in an early data release.

Study-level points and caveats: Associated with HLA alleles at 0.05 false discovery rate in a later analysis were around 15,000 TCR beta sequences.

The TCR originated in a man aged 40-50 years in good health and CMV-seronegative. The material sequenced was PBMCs. This sequence joins TRBV6-5 and TRBJ1-2, with D unresolved. CDR3 sequence reads: CASRGLKNYGYTF. The CDR3 DNA reads TGTGCCAGCAGAGGACTGAAGAACTATGGCTACACCTTC.